The 22 T cell receptor beta chains below all came from one sample that was sequenced in a study of blood T cell repertoires in COVID-19. Sequenced by immunoSEQ multiplex PCR; TCRdb stores in-frame clones only, minus some. The table lists 30,000 to 50,000 clones, 80% to 90% of them singletons. What was sequenced was peripheral blood. Every receptor here comes from a man in his fifties or sixties with active or convalescent COVID-19.

This sequence joins TRBV27 and TRBJ2-1; 13 nucleotides line up with TRBD2. V lost 7 bases, J lost 6 bases, and 3 bases stayed unmatched. This CDR3 is 14 amino acids long. Germline CDR1 and CDR2: MNHEY and SMNVEV (reference sequence). This CDR3 reads CASMWTSGGNEQFF. Written as DNA, the CDR3 is TGTGCCAGCATGTGGACTAGCGGGGGCAATGAGCAGTTCTTC.

This clone turned up a few times. The chain carries TRBV27 and TRBJ2-1; D is possibly TRBD2 (7 bases). Germline CDR1 reads MNHEY; CDR2 reads SMNVEV (reference sequence). This CDR3 region has 14 residues. Deletions cut 6 bases from V and 9 bases from J, with 18 bases between. The CDR3 coding sequence is TGTGCCAGCAGGTGGGGGGGCGCGTCGGGTGAGCAGTTCTTC. Translating it yields CASRWGGASGEQFF.

This chain connects TRBV20-1 to TRBJ1-2; D call uncertain. Trimming stripped 7 bases from V and 13 bases from J, with 16 bases between. From germline, CDR1 is DFQATT and CDR2 SNEGSKA (reference sequence). The CDR3 is 10 amino acids. Here the CDR3 reads CSVTNRDGTF. The DNA of the CDR3 is TGCAGTGTCACTAACCGGGATGGCACCTTC.

The chain combines TRBV4-2 with TRBJ1-2, with 8 bases that match TRBD1. V gave up 2 bases and J gave up 8 bases; unmatched junction bases: 7. Germline V gene sequence: CDR1 LGHNA, CDR2 YNFKEQ. The CDR3 contains 14 residues. CDR3 sequence (DNA): TGTGCCAGCAGCCAAAGTCTACAGGGGGGAGGCTACACCTTC. It yields the protein CASSQSLQGGGYTF.

This clone showed up just once. The chain is built from TRBV23-1 and TRBJ2-5; 7 nucleotides line up with TRBD1. TRBV23-1 is labeled an ORF, and its function is uncertain. V lost 2 bases and J lost 1; bases outside the gene matches: 10. This CDR3 is built from 17 residues. For the CDR3, the DNA is TGCGCCAGCAGTCAAAGATGCCGGGACAGATTCCAAGAGACCCAGTACTTC. It encodes CASSQRCRDRFQETQYF.

This chain links TRBV3-1 (or the pseudogene TRBV3-2) with TRBJ1-1; 9 bases match TRBD1. Looked up from germline, CDR1 is LGHDT and CDR2 is YNNKEL (reference sequence). Trimming removed 4 bases from V and 12 bases from J; junction bases left unmatched: 9. This CDR3 contains 13 residues. In DNA, the CDR3 is TGTGCCAGCAGCCCGTTAAGGACAGGGGAACCTTTCTTT. Amino acid sequence: CASSPLRTGEPFF.

The table lists this clone with a count of one. This sequence joins TRBV7-2 and TRBJ2-5; 9 bases fit TRBD1. The CDR3 is 15 amino acids. Trimming removed 3 bases from V and 4 bases from J; junction bases left unmatched: 6. Germline lookup yields CDR1 SGHTA and CDR2 FQGNSA. CDR3 in amino acids: CASSFRTGERETQYF. The CDR3 nucleotides read TGTGCCAGCAGCTTTCGGACAGGGGAGAGAGAGACCCAGTACTTC.

V gene TRBV25-1 combines with J gene TRBJ1-1; TRBD1 might be the D (5 bases). Germline CDR1 is MGHDK and CDR2 is SYGVNS. V lost 2 bases, J lost 0 bases, and 13 bases lay in between. The CDR3 contains 16 residues. The CDR3 here is CASSEEFPDMNTEAFF. Written as DNA, the CDR3 is TGTGCCAGCAGTGAAGAGTTTCCGGACATGAACACTGAAGCTTTCTTT.

The CDR3 DNA follows: TGTGCCAGCAGCTTGGGACAGGGGGCGAACACTGAAGCTTTCTTT. This translates into CASSLGQGANTEAFF. This chain connects TRBV7-9 to TRBJ1-1, with 12 bases that match TRBD1. Unmatched junction bases numbered 0, after V lost 3 bases and J lost 1 base. The germline V gene has CDR1 SEHNR and CDR2 FQNEAQ (reference sequence). The CDR3 is made up of 15 amino acids. Filled out from reference TRBV7-9 and TRBJ1-1, the complete variable domain reads DTGVSQNPRHKITKRGQNVTFRCDPISEHNRLYWYRQTLGQGPEFLTYFQNEAQLEKSRLLSDRFSAERPKGSFSTLEIQRTEQGDSAMYLCASSLGQGANTEAFFGQGTRLTVV.

This clone was recorded a few times. The CDR3 nucleotides read TGTGCCAGCAGCGTGGATCTAGGAGGAAACACCATATATTTT. Its protein is CASSVDLGGNTIYF. V and J are TRBV9 and TRBJ1-3; D uncertain. This CDR3 region has 14 residues. Deletions cut 2 bases from V and 4 bases from J, with 10 bases between. The V gene's germline CDR1 is SGDLS and CDR2 YYNGEE.

This clone has only one observation. The chain combines TRBV5-1 with TRBJ1-2; D gene unclear. Germline-derived CDR1 and CDR2 are SGHRS and YFSETQ. V lost 0 bases and J 4 bases, leaving 7 bases between the germline ends. CDR3 size: 13 residues. The CDR3 nucleotides are TGCGCCAGCAGCTTGGGGCAGCGCTATGGCTACACCTTC. Its translation: CASSLGQRYGYTF.

This clone came up a few times. The chain has TRBV20-1 and TRBJ2-7, with a possible D match to TRBD1 (5 bases). The CDR3 has 11 amino acids. V lost 3 bases, J lost 6 bases, and 9 bases lay in between. CDR1 is DFQATT, CDR2 SNEGSKA, per germline (reference sequence). CDR3 nucleotide sequence: TGCAGTGCTAGGTCAGGGTTCGAGCAGTACGTC. Translation gives CSARSGFEQYV.

The gene calls are TRBV21-1 and TRBJ1-1; the D segment call TRBD1 is taken from the table without a DNA check. TRBV21-1 is reported as a pseudogene. The CDR3 has 14 residues. CDR3 sequence: CASSKQGACTEAFF. The DNA for the CDR3 is TGTGCCAGCAGCAAACAGGGGGCATGCACTGAAGCTTTCTTT.

V usage is TRBV7-9 and J usage is TRBJ2-7, with D tentatively TRBD2 (5 bases). The ends were cut back, 5 bases at V and 2 bases at J, with 13 bases in the middle. The CDR3 totals 14 residues. The germline V gene encodes CDR1 SEHNR and CDR2 FQNEAQ (reference sequence). The CDR3 spells CASSLTGITYEQYF. Written as DNA, the CDR3 is TGTGCCAGCAGCCTTACCGGGATAACCTACGAGCAGTACTTC.

This clone occurred a few times. The chain is built from TRBV6-5 and TRBJ1-2; maybe TRBD1 (5 bases). This CDR3 is 11 amino acids long. The germline CDR1 and CDR2 sequences are MNHEY and SVGAGI. V was cut by 10 bases and J by 7 bases, with 13 bases left in between. The CDR3 bases are TGTGCCACCGGGAGGGGTCGTGGCTACACCTTC. Translating gives CATGRGRGYTF.

This rearrangement joins TRBV18 to TRBJ1-5; TRBD1 agrees at 8 bases. V shed 5 bases and J 2 bases; nucleotides not matched to a gene: 2. CDR1 is KGHSH and CDR2 is LQKENI in the germline V gene. The CDR3 length is 14 residues. The CDR3 region is CASSLTGGNQPQHF. The CDR3, as DNA: TGTGCCAGCTCATTGACAGGGGGCAATCAGCCCCAGCATTTT. Supplemented by reference TRBV18 and TRBJ1-5, the full variable domain reads NAGVMQNPRHLVRRRGQEARLRCSPMKGHSHVYWYRQLPEEGLKFMVYLQKENIIDESGMPKERFSAEFPKEGPSILRIQQVVRGDSAAYFCASSLTGGNQPQHFGDGTRLSIL.

The V and J genes are TRBV6-6 and TRBJ2-7, with a possible D match to TRBD2 (6 bases). V was pared by 4 bases and J by 3 bases, with 10 bases between. This CDR3 spans 13 amino acids. Germline V gene lookup returns CDR1 MNHNY and CDR2 SVGAGI (reference sequence). This chain's CDR3 is CASSWDFHYEQYF. The CDR3 DNA reads TGTGCCAGCAGTTGGGACTTCCACTACGAGCAGTACTTC.

The rearrangement links TRBV9 to TRBJ2-1; 13 bases line up with TRBD2. The trim removed 4 bases at V and 4 bases at J, leaving 11 bases unmatched. The CDR3 has 18 residues. Germline CDR1 and CDR2: SGDLS and YYNGEE. DNA for the CDR3: TGTGCCAGCAGCCCCCCCCCGGGACTAGCGGGGCGGTACAATGAGCAGTTCTTC. Translated: CASSPPPGLAGRYNEQFF.

The rearrangement uses TRBV10-3 and TRBJ1-3; 9 bases match TRBD1. The CDR3 sequence is 15 residues long. V trimming: 7 bases; J trimming: 4 bases; junction bases outside the gene matches: 8. Germline V CDR1 and CDR2: ENHRY, SYGVKD. The CDR3 bases are TGTGCCATCAAACTAACAGGGGGCCGCGGAAACACCATATATTTT. It translates to CAIKLTGGRGNTIYF.

This chain connects TRBV6-5 to TRBJ2-7, with 9 bases matching TRBD1. Germline loops: CDR1 MNHEY, CDR2 SVGAGI. J lost 2 bases, V lost 6 bases, and 2 bases had no gene match. CDR3 length: 13 residues. The CDR3: CASRGTGTYEQYV. The CDR3 region has the DNA TGTGCCAGCAGAGGGACAGGGACCTACGAGCAGTACGTC.

V is TRBV19 and J is TRBJ2-1, with D tentatively TRBD1 (5 bases). This CDR3 spans 15 amino acids. Germline loops: CDR1 LNHDA, CDR2 SQIVND (reference sequence). V dropped 3 bases and J dropped 3 bases, with 12 bases sitting between them. CDR3 loop: CASSIQGGYYNEQFF. The DNA of the CDR3 is TGTGCCAGTAGTATCCAGGGTGGGTACTACAATGAGCAGTTCTTC.

The rearrangement links TRBV7-8 to TRBJ1-5; 7 bases align to TRBD1. This CDR3 has 13 amino acids. Trimming removed 4 bases from V and 7 bases from J; junction bases left unmatched: 4. The germline V gene encodes CDR1 SGHVS and CDR2 FQNEAQ. The CDR3 region is CASSSGGRQPQHF. CDR3 in DNA: TGTGCCAGCAGCTCAGGGGGTAGGCAGCCCCAGCATTTT.